This TCR beta chain was retrieved from a study of shared clonotypes between healthy human individuals. As for the study in general: The study used three CD4 naive, three CD4 memory, two CD8 naive and one CD8 memory plate per donor. Whole-study findings and limits: Since donors were few, the genetic and exposure-history diversity represented was limited. The generation probabilities recorded for non-shared clonotypes fell below those of clonotypes shared by all four donors.

The germline V and J ends were trimmed by 4 bases and 5 bases, with 11 bases remaining between them. This CDR3 is 13 amino acids long. Germline loops: CDR1 SGHTA, CDR2 FQGNSA. In the case of this clone: The antigen remains undetermined.

CD45RO-negative, CCR7-selected cells formed the naive CD8 fraction, which excluded terminally differentiated effector memory CD45RA+ cells. Under the authors' procedure: Because ImmunoSEQ provided only junction sequences with no quality scores, the filtering differed. TCRdb keeps only in-frame clones here, not all; method: immunoSEQ multiplex PCR. The V and J calls and clone size were taken over from that table, and D and trimming were inferred from the DNA. This table holds about 1,900,000 clones, about 95% found once. The gene calls are TRBV7-2 and TRBJ2-5, with D perhaps TRBD2 (5 bases). Source material: naive CD8+ T cells sorted from blood. The sequence was collected from a man between 18 and 35 years old in good health. The CDR3 region is CASSWRGLETQYF. Here the CDR3 DNA reads TGTGCCAGCAGCTGGCGCGGGTTGGAGACCCAGTACTTC.